This T cell receptor beta chain comes out of a study of cytomegalovirus exposure and HLA in healthy donors. Findings and limits, study-wide: Analyzed later, association rates of TCRs varied across HLA loci, with DRB1 most and HLA-C fewest. As a later analysis revealed, most CMV-associated TCR beta chains appeared HLA-restricted. Donor immune exposure was known only as CMV serostatus. There were under 200 TCR beta chains listed as cytomegalovirus-associated.

Germline CDR1 and CDR2: MNHEY and SVGAGI. J lost 4 bases, V lost 6 bases, and 9 bases had no gene match. This CDR3 spans 14 amino acids. Vbeta (60) and Jbeta (13) primers were used in the PCR. TCRdb's copy holds only in-frame clones and misses some; the assay was immunoSEQ multiplex PCR. The profile shows 180,000 or so clones, about 81% of them singletons. Regarding this clone: Its antigen remains unknown.

The sample consisted of PBMCs. This chain connects TRBV6-5 to TRBJ2-7; 7 bases map to TRBD2. The receptor's source is a man in his forties or fifties in good health and CMV-seronegative. The CDR3 region has the DNA TGTGCCAGCAGCTTGGAAGGGAGGGCTTACGAGCAGTACTTC. Translation: CASSLEGRAYEQYF.